The present T cell receptor (beta chain) was sequenced within a study of blood T cell repertoires in COVID-19. Study-level background: COVID-19 samples from acute and convalescent phases originated in the United States, Italy and Spain. T cells, B-cell-depleted T cells, or PBMCs provided the cDNA or gDNA that served as material.

As originally analysed: Reference gene primer amplification gave nucleated cell count estimates. Method: immunoSEQ multiplex PCR; TCRdb's copy keeps in-frame clones and lacks some. The V and J calls and the clone size are those of that table, but D and trimming were determined from the DNA. The repertoire holds hundreds of thousands of clones, with around nine tenths as singletons. Germline lookup yields CDR1 KGHSH and CDR2 LQKENI. This CDR3 is 13 amino acids long. Trimming cost V 3 bases and J 2 bases, with 7 bases left between them. This TCR was recovered from a man between 60 and 70 years old who had recovered from COVID-19. Sequencing input: peripheral blood. The rearrangement joins TRBV18 to TRBJ2-5, with unresolved D. CDR3 coding DNA: TGTGCCAGCTCACCCTTACAACAAGAGACCCAGTACTTC. Its protein is CASSPLQQETQYF.